This is a list of T cell receptor beta chains from one sample in a study of CD8+CD57+ T cells in acquired aplastic anemia. MiXCR was run by TCRdb on the reads, yielding one entry per CDR3 protein. The repertoire holds 300,000 or so distinct CDR3 sequences, with 50% to 70% as singletons. The material sequenced was sorted CD4+, CD8+, or CD8+CD57+ T cells (not recorded which) from PBMCs. Every receptor here comes from a human donor with severe aplastic anemia or a healthy control (not recorded which). The CDR3 runs from the conserved cysteine through the conserved F or W. The D gene is left open where the match is weak. A clone size is listed for some rows: how often the clone was seen (once, few, many), or a class if it is expanded.

J,V,size,D,DNA,CDR3
TRBJ2-7,TRBV6-1,once,.,TGTGCCAGCAGTTATAAGGAGAGGTACGAGCAGTACTTC,CASSYKERYEQYF
TRBJ2-3,TRBV11-1,.,.,TGTGCCAGCAGCCCCGGCGACGGAAGCACAGATACGCAGTATTTT,CASSPGDGSTDTQYF
TRBJ1-3,TRBV10-3,many,TRBD1,TGTGCCATCAGTGACTCCGGACAGGGGGCAACGAACACCATATATTTT,CAISDSGQGATNTIYF
TRBJ1-5,TRBV7-2,.,TRBD1,TGTGCCAGCAGCCCAAAGGGACAGGGGGATCGGCCCCAGCATTTT,CASSPKGQGDRPQHF
TRBJ2-3,TRBV12-3/TRBV12-4,.,.,TGTGCCAGCAGTTACCCCCGGGGTATGGGCGGCACAGATACGCAGTATTTT,CASSYPRGMGGTDTQYF
TRBJ1-2,TRBV13,many,TRBD1,TGTGCCAGCAGCGGCCCAGGGGGGTATGGCTACACCTTC,CASSGPGGYGYTF
TRBJ2-7,TRBV9,many,TRBD1,TGTGCCAGCAGCGTAGGGACAGGGGGGAGTTCCTTCTACGAGCAGTACTTC,CASSVGTGGSSFYEQYF
TRBJ1-1,TRBV9,many,TRBD1,TGTGCCAGCAGCGTAGAGGGGGCGGGCCTGGCTTTCTTT,CASSVEGAGLAFF
TRBJ1-5,TRBV19,many,.,TGTGCCAGTAGTAAAATGACAGGACGAAATCAGCCCCAGCATTTT,CASSKMTGRNQPQHF
TRBJ1-2,TRBV5-1,.,TRBD1,TGCGCCAGCAGATCGGACAGGGGGCAGGCCTACACCTTC,CASRSDRGQAYTF
TRBJ2-2,TRBV4-2,many,TRBD1,TGTGCCAGCAGCCATCCCGCCCGGACAGGGAGCACCGGGGAGCTGTTTTTT,CASSHPARTGSTGELFF
TRBJ2-5,TRBV7-2,.,.,TGCGCCAGCAGCCAAGATGGACTCGCGGAGACCCAGTACTTC,CASSQDGLAETQYF
TRBJ2-3,TRBV6-5,.,.,TGTGCCAGCAAGAATCGGGACGGCCCCCGCACAGATACGCAGTATTTT,CASKNRDGPRTDTQYF
TRBJ1-1,TRBV20-1,.,.,TGCAGTGCTTTCCGGGACGGACTGAACACTGAAGCTTTCTTT,CSAFRDGLNTEAFF
TRBJ2-3,TRBV10-3,.,TRBD2,TGTGCCACCCTAGCGGGAGGCCCCCTCACAGATACGCAGTATTTT,CATLAGGPLTDTQYF
TRBJ2-7,TRBV27,few,TRBD1,TGTGCCAGCAGATTCCTCGGGACAGGGGAAAACTCCTACGAGCAGTACTTC,CASRFLGTGENSYEQYF
TRBJ2-7,TRBV6-2/TRBV6-3,many,.,TGTGCCAGCAGTGAACAGGGCCGCGAGCAGTACTTC,CASSEQGREQYF
TRBJ2-5,TRBV9,many,TRBD2,TGTGCCAGCAGCGTGGGACTACTGGAGACCCAGTACTTC,CASSVGLLETQYF
TRBJ2-1,TRBV6-1,many,.,TGTGCCAGCAGGGCATGGTGGGGGGGCCGGTACAATGAGCAGTTCTTC,CASRAWWGGRYNEQFF
TRBJ2-2,TRBV20-1,.,.,TGCAGTGCTAGTAGGGGGAGCGGGGAGCTGTTTTTT,CSASRGSGELFF
TRBJ1-1,TRBV11-2,many,.,TGTGCCAGCAGCTTAATGGGGCAGGGTAGGATGAACACTGAAGCTTTCTTT,CASSLMGQGRMNTEAFF
TRBJ2-2,TRBV11-2,.,TRBD2,TGTGCCAGCAGCTTCGCCGGGAGGGGCACCGGGGAGCTGTTTTTT,CASSFAGRGTGELFF
TRBJ2-5,TRBV29-1,.,.,TGCAGCGTTGACACCCTCGGGGGAGAGACCCAGTACTTC,CSVDTLGGETQYF
TRBJ2-1,TRBV29-1,few,.,TGCAGCGGAGGGAGTGTCGAGGGGGGGAATGAGCAGTTCTTC,CSGGSVEGGNEQFF
TRBJ1-4,TRBV6-5,many,.,TGTGCCAGCAGTTACTCGAGAGGGAGGAGTGAAAAACTGTTTTTT,CASSYSRGRSEKLFF